Reported below is one T cell receptor beta chain. Its specificity is unknown. With 3 bases clipped from V and 9 bases from J, the junction kept 9 bases outside the gene matches. Looked up from germline, CDR1 is SGHAT and CDR2 is FQNNGV. CDR3 length: 14 residues. Treatment of the sample: approximately 9-day PBMC culture with coronavirus spike peptide pools or control peptides (ViraFEST assay). CD4+ T cells that came from the unexposed donor were collected before the COVID-19 pandemic (2011-2018). Sequence data for DNA of cultured CD4+ T cells were generated by the Oncomine TCR Beta short-read assay. Cultures of CD4+ T cells served as the source for extracting genomic DNA. Each CDR3 protein gets one entry after TCRdb re-called the PCR reads with MiXCR. This sample has about 10,000 distinct CDR3 sequences, with about 35% found just once. This record belongs to a study of vaccination and CD4 T cells after COVID-19.

The sequenced sample was CD4+ T cells from blood, cultured in vitro. The receptor was derived from a human donor in good health. This chain joins TRBV11-2 and TRBJ2-7, with 9 bases fitting TRBD2. The chain's CDR3 is CASSFGTSNVGQYF. The CDR3 nucleotides are TGTGCCAGCAGCTTCGGGACTAGCAACGTCGGGCAGTACTTC.